This T cell receptor (beta chain) derives from a study of blood T cells in healthy people across ages. Study-wide results and caveats: The study regarded diversity estimates from one million T cells as underestimates. Roughly linear declines in TCR beta diversity per million T cells occurred with age.

Sample-barcoded 5' priming and a J-beta primer mix drove a second PCR of 7 to 11 cycles. Each cDNA molecule carried a tag from a template-switch adaptor that contained 12 random nucleotides. The yield of each sample was at least 3 million CDR3-containing paired-end reads. MiXCR, applied by TCRdb to the 5' RACE reads, yields one record per CDR3 protein. The sample lists over 1,300,000 distinct CDR3 sequences, almost 60% occurring once. Remarks on this clonotype: As yet, its antigen is unknown.

Sequencing was carried out using blood. This sequence originates from a man aged 18 to 29 in good health.

The CDR3 is CASSQVTGTQPQHF. As DNA, the CDR3 is TGTGCCAGCAGCCAAGTGACAGGGACTCAGCCCCAGCATTTT. The chain couples TRBV4-2 to TRBJ1-5; 7 bases line up with TRBD1. Germline lookup yields CDR1 LGHNA and CDR2 YNFKEQ. The CDR3 has 14 residues. The trim removed 1 base at V and 6 bases at J, leaving 3 bases unmatched.